This TCR beta chain was recorded in a study of blood T cell repertoires in COVID-19. Trimming took 4 bases from V and 0 from J; bases not matched to a gene: 6. CDR1 and CDR2 from the germline V gene are SQVTM and ANQGSEA. The CDR3 spans 15 residues. This clone has a handful of counts. As handled by the study authors: Quantification of nucleated cells was approximated via reference gene primer amplification. The assay was immunoSEQ multiplex PCR, and TCRdb's table has in-frame clones only and misses some. V, J and clone size are those of that table, while D and trimming were read from the DNA. Of about 200,000 clones listed, 70% to 90% are singletons.

Sequences were obtained from peripheral blood. The J gene is TRBJ1-3, the V gene TRBV29-1; TRBD1 aligns across 7 bases. This TCR derives from a woman over 75 with acute or convalescent COVID-19. The CDR3: CSVAKTGISGNTIYF. In DNA form, the CDR3 reads TGCAGCGTTGCGAAGACAGGGATCTCTGGAAACACCATATATTTT.